This T cell receptor beta chain is drawn from a study of shared clonotypes between healthy human individuals (dated by TCRdb to 2018 to 2020). Describing the broader study: A couple of women and three men aged 18 to 49 years were included in the cohort. For each donor, CD4 naive and CD4 memory were each given three plates, CD8 naive was given two plates, and CD8 memory was given one plate. To estimate repertoire size and how much clonotypes are shared between individuals, the study performed deep sequencing of blood TCR repertoires from roughly five healthy adults. Libraries were prepared and TCR repertoires were sequenced by different laboratories using diverse techniques, in order to increase sequencing depth and limit assay-specific biases. Between about 0.94 and 10 billion PBMCs per donor were obtained by leukapheresis. General conclusions and limits of the study: The small number of donors limited the genetic and exposure-history diversity represented. About 5% of naive CD4, 3% to 3.5% of naive CD8, around 2.3% of memory CD4, and less than 0.45% of memory CD8 clonotypes were shared across four donors. Only blood was sampled, and tissue TCR repertoires likely differ from those in blood. Estimated clonotype richness was generally larger for naive than for memory subsets. Compared with non-shared clonotypes, the clonotypes found in all four sorted-subset donors had higher generation probabilities. Based on pairwise subsampling, the degree of clonotype sharing among donors was expected to be affected by sequencing depth. Even with the large sequencing depth, rarefaction of the sorted-subset datasets indicated that sequencing was incomplete.

Using the deep immunoSEQ assay, multiplex PCR amplified TCR CDR3 regions from genomic DNA. Extracted genomic DNA from each cell subset was distributed evenly across all wells of several immunoSEQ 96-well plates, and each plate was treated as a replicate. For sorted subsets, 150 to 250 ng genomic DNA, equal to tens of thousands of T cell genomes, was loaded into each replicate PCR. Purified libraries were measured with a Qubit 3.0 fluorometer, size-checked on a Bioanalyzer 2100, and measured again with the KAPA Library Quantification kit. Every immunoSEQ 96-well plate was sequenced on a separate single-read 150-cycle Illumina NextSeq 550 flow cell. As for the original processing: Because the immunoSEQ output included only junctional sequences and no quality scores, the filtering could not be the same as the filtering used for full-length reads. To assign V/J genes and CDR3, sequences were annotated against IMGT germline references using PyIR, a Python wrapper for IgBLAST v1.9. Reads were filtered out if the reads had weak V/J assignments (E-value above 1e-6), no CDR3, stop codons, out-of-frame junctions, or ambiguous translated residues. V3J clonotypes were defined as sequences sharing the same inferred V gene, J gene, and CDR3 amino acid sequence. Percentage overlap between repertoires was computed as shared unique clonotypes divided by the size of the smaller repertoire. Three approaches were used to assess repertoire richness: RTK rarefaction, the Chao1 estimator, and Recon v2.1 estimates of unobserved clonotypes. Generation probabilities for all TCRbeta clonotypes obtained by the gDNA method from several donors were computed using OLGA. In TCRdb, the immuneACCESS table is reduced to in-frame sequences with V and J assigned. These tables do not hold every clone; where another copy was compared, an unresolved V gene accounts for under half, and the others remain unexplained. V, J and clone size are taken as reported in that table, and D and trimming were inferred from the DNA itself. In this sample the table shows some 2,500,000 clones, over 85% of which occur a single time. The ten largest clones capture approximately 0.35% of the sample.

Healthy HIV-negative adults with no recently reported acute infections or vaccinations were included as donors. Every donor was a Caucasian adult residing in Nashville, Tennessee, USA. Magnetic negative selection was used to enrich CD4+ T cells, after which naive cells were positively selected on CD45RA and the negative fraction became the memory subset. Blood was obtained by leukapheresis, after which PBMCs were separated by Ficoll-Histopaque density gradient centrifugation and cryopreserved in liquid nitrogen vapor phase. Analytical flow cytometry was used to check the purity and quantity of every magnetically sorted T cell population. Each sorted fraction had its genomic DNA isolated and then quantified by UV absorbance on a Nanodrop 2000c. CDR1 and CDR2, per the germline V gene, are SGHRS and YFSETQ. The CDR3 numbers 13 residues from cysteine through phenylalanine. Of the read, only the CDR3 DNA is kept; its 39 bases are in frame from base 1. V is cut by 0 bases and J by 7 bases, and the space between the germline ends is 11 bases.

Comments on this clone: The specificity of this receptor is unknown. No base-level quality is on record; no much larger clone is a single base apart.

The sequenced sample was naive CD4+ T cells from PBMCs. The sample's cell subset or site label, in plain terms: CD45RA+ positively selected. The chain uses TRBV5-1 and TRBJ2-7; the D gene is unclear. This sequence was found in a man in his late teens or twenties in good health. Some clones in this sample may be carry-over from other donors' samples. The CDR3 reads as follows: CASSLGVLEEQYF. The DNA reads as follows: TGCGCCAGCAGCTTGGGGGTTCTGGAAGAGCAGTACTTC.